One sample yielded the 25 T cell receptor beta chains listed below, sequenced in a study of blood T cell repertoires in COVID-19. Method: immunoSEQ multiplex PCR; TCRdb's copy keeps in-frame clones and lacks some. The data hold 350,000 or so clones, with about 90% observed a single time. The source material was PBMCs or T cells enriched from blood (not recorded which). The receptors were sampled from a woman aged 30 to 39 who had recovered from COVID-19.

This clone was observed once. The chain uses TRBV7-8 and TRBJ2-3; D not resolved. This CDR3 has 12 residues. CDR1 is SGHVS and CDR2 is FQNEAQ in the germline V gene. V dropped 5 bases and J dropped 2 bases, with 5 bases sitting between them. CDR3 nucleotide sequence: TGTGCCAGCAGCCCCAACACAGATACGCAGTATTTT. This sequence encodes CASSPNTDTQYF.

V and J are TRBV11-2 and TRBJ1-6, with 9 bases matching TRBD1. The V gene's germline CDR1 is SGHAT and CDR2 FQNNGV. V shed 4 bases, J shed 1 base, and the junction held 5 bases outside the gene matches. The CDR3 is made up of 17 amino acids. This chain's CDR3 is CASSSRTGASYNSPLHF. CDR3 DNA: TGTGCCAGCAGCTCGAGGACAGGGGCATCCTATAATTCACCCCTCCACTTT.

This chain connects TRBV27 to TRBJ2-1, with 9 bases identical to TRBD1. CDR3 size: 15 residues. V dropped 6 bases and J dropped 6; count of bases not matched to a gene: 9. The V gene's germline CDR1 is MNHEY and CDR2 SMNVEV (reference sequence). The CDR3 loop reads CASSPGQGSFNEQFF. DNA for the CDR3: TGTGCCAGCAGCCCCGGACAGGGGTCGTTCAATGAGCAGTTCTTC.

The V and J genes are TRBV9 and TRBJ1-6, with D perhaps TRBD1 (6 bases). Germline CDR1 is SGDLS and CDR2 is YYNGEE. This CDR3 has 14 amino acids. Trimming took 3 bases from V and 9 from J, leaving 13 bases between them. The CDR3 nucleotides are TGTGCCAGCAGCGACACAGGGATCGCTTCACCCCTCCACTTT. Its protein is CASSDTGIASPLHF.

This clone appeared a single time. The chain combines TRBV7-9 with TRBJ2-5; tentative D call: TRBD2 (5 bases). V shed 2 bases and J shed 3 bases, with 16 bases lying between them. Germline loops: CDR1 SEHNR, CDR2 FQNEAQ (reference sequence). This CDR3 has 16 residues. Written as DNA, the CDR3 is TGTGCCAGCAGCTTAAGGCAGCGGAACGAAAAAGAGACCCAGTACTTC. It is translated as CASSLRQRNEKETQYF.

The V call is TRBV9, the J call TRBJ1-1, with TRBD1 matching 9 bases. Trimming took 4 bases from V and 6 from J; bases not matched to a gene: 13. The germline CDR1 and CDR2 sequences are SGDLS and YYNGEE. The length of the CDR3 is 16 residues. The DNA for the CDR3 is TGTGCCAGCAGCCCTACCCGGGGACAGGGAATACCTGAAGCTTTCTTT. Translating gives CASSPTRGQGIPEAFF.

This rearrangement joins TRBV2 to TRBJ2-1, with a tentative D call TRBD1 (5 bases). V was clipped by 2 bases and J by 2 bases, with 7 bases between them. CDR3 size: 14 residues. CDR1 and CDR2 from the germline V gene are SNHLY and FYNNEI. Here the CDR3 reads CASSESTAYNEQFF. CDR3 in DNA: TGTGCCAGCAGTGAATCGACAGCCTACAATGAGCAGTTCTTC.

This clone was picked up one time. The J gene is TRBJ2-3, the V gene TRBV12-3 or TRBV12-4, with a weak D call TRBD1 (6 bases). The CDR3 is 12 residues long. The V and J ends lost 7 bases and 6 bases respectively, with 11 bases between them. The CDR3 region has the DNA TGTGCCAGCAAATCACAGGGTGATACGCAGTATTTT. Protein: CASKSQGDTQYF.

CDR3 sequence: CATGGQGINYGYTF. In DNA form, the CDR3 reads TGCGCCACCGGGGGACAGGGGATTAACTATGGCTACACCTTC. The V call is TRBV10-2, the J call TRBJ1-2; 10 bases are a match to TRBD1. From germline, CDR1 is WSHSY and CDR2 SAAADI. This CDR3 is 14 amino acids long. V was clipped by 10 bases and J by 1 base; unmatched bases: 6.

This clone was picked up many times. CDR3 in amino acids: CASSLKAGQGDGYTF. The CDR3 DNA sequence: TGCGCCAGCAGCTTGAAGGCGGGACAGGGGGATGGCTACACCTTC. V and J are TRBV5-1 and TRBJ1-2; 11 bases align to TRBD1. From germline, CDR1 is SGHRS and CDR2 YFSETQ. Germline trimming cut 1 base from V and 6 bases from J; bases unmatched to any gene: 5. This CDR3 is built from 15 residues.

The J gene is TRBJ1-1, the V gene TRBV30; D is undetermined. The V gene lost 0 bases and the J gene lost 1 base, with 3 bases spanning the gap. This CDR3 contains 12 residues. CDR1 is GTSNPN and CDR2 is SVGIG in the germline V gene (reference sequence). This CDR3 is CAWSVRNTEAFF. CDR3 in DNA: TGTGCCTGGAGTGTCCGGAACACTGAAGCTTTCTTT.

This clone was counted a single time. The J gene is TRBJ2-7, the V gene TRBV2, with D perhaps matching TRBD2 (7 bases). Trimming stripped 0 bases from V and 7 bases from J, with 19 bases between. This CDR3 comprises 16 residues. Germline CDR1 and CDR2: SNHLY and FYNNEI. The CDR3 nucleotides are TGTGCCAGCAGTGAAGCGCTTGGGGGGGCCTTTGAAGAGCAGTACTTC. Protein: CASSEALGGAFEEQYF.

The chain employs TRBV19 and TRBJ2-3; 10 positions agree with TRBD2. The V segment lost 5 bases and the J segment 4 bases; nucleotides outside the gene matches: 6. The CDR3 totals 15 residues. The germline CDR1 and CDR2 sequences are LNHDA and SQIVND (reference sequence). CDR3 in amino acids: CASSAIAGGADTQYF. Written as DNA, the CDR3 is TGTGCCAGTAGTGCTATAGCGGGGGGCGCAGATACGCAGTATTTT.

The chain couples TRBV28 to TRBJ1-5, with TRBD1 as a possible D gene (6 bases). The V gene's germline CDR1 is MDHEN and CDR2 SYDVKM. The germline V and J ends were trimmed by 7 bases and 10 bases, with 14 bases remaining between them. The CDR3 has 12 residues. This chain's CDR3 is CASTEYREPQHF. In nucleotides, the CDR3 is TGTGCCAGCACCGAATACAGGGAACCCCAGCATTTT.

The rearrangement links TRBV27 to TRBJ1-5, with 9 bases matching TRBD1. The CDR3 spans 15 residues. Germline V lookup: CDR1 MNHEY, CDR2 SMNVEV (reference sequence). The V and J ends lost 5 bases and 6 bases, in that order; junction bases with no gene match: 8. CDR3 residues: CASSRITGGGQPQHF. As DNA, the CDR3 is TGTGCCAGCAGTCGGATCACAGGGGGCGGTCAGCCCCAGCATTTT.

This clone has only one observation. This chain connects TRBV6-5 to TRBJ2-1, with TRBD1 identical over 7 bases. The junction had 5 bases not matched to a gene; V was cut back by 6 bases and J by 6 bases. Germline CDR1 is MNHEY and CDR2 is SVGAGI. The CDR3 contains 13 residues. The CDR3 sequence is CASRVNRGNEQFF. As DNA, the CDR3 is TGTGCCAGCAGAGTCAACAGGGGCAATGAGCAGTTCTTC.

The chain has TRBV4-2 and TRBJ2-7; TRBD2 aligns across 9 bases. V lost 1 base and J lost 2; bases outside the gene matches: 3. Germline CDR1 and CDR2: LGHNA and YNFKEQ. The CDR3 has 15 amino acids. The CDR3 sequence: CASSQGLAETYEQYF. The CDR3 DNA follows: TGTGCCAGCAGCCAAGGACTAGCGGAAACCTACGAGCAGTACTTC.

This clone was detected once. The chain combines TRBV24-1 with TRBJ2-3, with 12 bases aligning to TRBD2. V was clipped by 4 bases and J by 2 bases; unmatched bases: 3. The CDR3 spans 16 residues. CDR1 is KGHDR and CDR2 is SFDVKD in the germline V gene. The CDR3 nucleotides read TGTGCCACCAGTGACCCTAGCGGGGGGGACACAGATACGCAGTATTTT. Protein product: CATSDPSGGDTDTQYF.

J is TRBJ2-5 and V is TRBV12-5, with 13 bases fitting TRBD2. Germline lookup yields CDR1 LGHNT and CDR2 FRNRAP. V trimming: 6 bases; J trimming: 2 bases; junction bases outside the gene matches: 6. The CDR3 contains 16 residues. The CDR3 is CASGRGTSGTQETQYF. CDR3 sequence (DNA): TGTGCTAGTGGCCGTGGGACTAGCGGGACTCAAGAGACCCAGTACTTC.

The chain has TRBV3-1 (or the pseudogene TRBV3-2) and TRBJ2-7, with D possibly matching TRBD1 (5 bases). Germline values: CDR1 LGHDT, CDR2 YNNKEL (reference sequence). The CDR3 sequence is 13 residues long. Deletions cut 6 bases from V and 2 bases from J, with 11 bases between. The CDR3 loop reads CASSRRVTYEQYF. The CDR3 nucleotides are TGTGCCAGCAGTCGCAGGGTTACCTACGAGCAGTACTTC.

The chain links TRBV9 to TRBJ2-3; a possible D gene is TRBD1 (5 bases). V lost 4 bases to trimming and J lost 2 bases, with 20 bases between them. CDR3 length equals 17 residues. Germline loops: CDR1 SGDLS, CDR2 YYNGEE. CDR3 nucleotides: TGTGCCAGCAGCTTCCTCCCCCGGGCAGGGTACACAGATACGCAGTATTTT. This codes for CASSFLPRAGYTDTQYF.

The chain couples TRBV7-2 to TRBJ1-4; possibly TRBD1 for D (5 bases). CDR3 size: 14 residues. Germline assignment: CDR1 SGHTA and CDR2 FQGNSA. The V end lost 0 bases, the J end lost 7 bases, and 9 bases lay between the germline ends. CDR3 in DNA: TGTGCCAGCAGCTTAGCGGGGCGAGGTGAAAAACTGTTTTTT. Its translation: CASSLAGRGEKLFF.

This rearrangement joins TRBV9 to TRBJ2-6, with D possibly matching TRBD2 (6 bases). Germline V lookup: CDR1 SGDLS, CDR2 YYNGEE. V was trimmed by 3 bases and J by 0 bases, leaving 13 bases between them. The CDR3 loop spans 17 amino acids. CDR3 region: CASSAGLGISGANVLTF. The DNA for the CDR3 is TGTGCCAGCAGCGCGGGACTGGGTATCTCTGGGGCCAACGTCCTGACTTTC.

The V call is TRBV29-1, the J call TRBJ2-7; weak D call: TRBD2 (5 bases). This CDR3 spans 14 amino acids. V was trimmed by 2 bases and J by 7 bases, leaving 18 bases between them. The V gene's germline CDR1 is SQVTM and CDR2 ANQGSEA. CDR3 loop: CSVETGPLAREQYF. The CDR3 nucleotides are TGCAGCGTTGAAACCGGACCCCTAGCTCGTGAGCAGTACTTC.

The rearrangement links TRBV27 to TRBJ2-1; 8 positions match TRBD2. Germline V CDR1 and CDR2: MNHEY, SMNVEV (reference sequence). V shed 3 bases and J 4 bases; nucleotides not matched to a gene: 5. The CDR3 totals 15 residues. CDR3 residues: CASSFLTSGYNEQFF. CDR3 in DNA: TGTGCCAGCAGTTTTTTAACTAGCGGATACAATGAGCAGTTCTTC.